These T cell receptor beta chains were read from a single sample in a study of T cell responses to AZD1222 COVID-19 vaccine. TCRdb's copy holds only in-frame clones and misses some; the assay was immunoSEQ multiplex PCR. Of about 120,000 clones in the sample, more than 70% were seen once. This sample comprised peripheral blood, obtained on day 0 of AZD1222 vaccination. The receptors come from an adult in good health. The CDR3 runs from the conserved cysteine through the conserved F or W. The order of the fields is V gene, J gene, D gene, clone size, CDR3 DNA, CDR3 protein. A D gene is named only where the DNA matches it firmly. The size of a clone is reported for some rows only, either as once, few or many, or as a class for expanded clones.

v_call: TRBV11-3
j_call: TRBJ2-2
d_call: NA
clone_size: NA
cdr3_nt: TGTGCCAGCAGTATTACCGGGGAGCTGTTTTTT
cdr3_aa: CASSITGELFF

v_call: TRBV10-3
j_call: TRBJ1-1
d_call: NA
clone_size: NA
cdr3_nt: TGTGCCCATCAGGGCGTATTGAACACTGAAGCTTTCTTT
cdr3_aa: CAHQGVLNTEAFF

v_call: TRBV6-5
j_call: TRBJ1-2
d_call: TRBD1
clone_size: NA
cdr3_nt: TGTGCCAGCACCCAAGACAGGGATGGCTACACCTTC
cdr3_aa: CASTQDRDGYTF

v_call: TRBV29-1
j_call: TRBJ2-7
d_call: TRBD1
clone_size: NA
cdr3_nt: TGCAGCGTTGAGGGACAGGGTGACGAGCAGTACTTC
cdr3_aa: CSVEGQGDEQYF

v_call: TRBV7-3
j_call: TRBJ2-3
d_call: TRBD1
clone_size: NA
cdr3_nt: TGTGCCAGCAGCTTATTCACAGGGGCTGCAGATACGCAGTATTTT
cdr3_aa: CASSLFTGAADTQYF

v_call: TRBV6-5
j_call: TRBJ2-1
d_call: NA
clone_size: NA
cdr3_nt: TGTGCCTGCCGGGAGAGGGGGCTTGGGTACAATGAGCAGTTCTTC
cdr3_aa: CACRERGLGYNEQFF

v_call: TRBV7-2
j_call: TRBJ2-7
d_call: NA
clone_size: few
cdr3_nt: TGTGCCAGCAGCCTCGGACCTGTATCCTACGAGCAGTACTTC
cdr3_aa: CASSLGPVSYEQYF

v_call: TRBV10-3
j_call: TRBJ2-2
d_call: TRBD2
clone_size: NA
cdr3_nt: TGTGCCATCAGACAAACTAGCGGGGGGGCAGACGGGGAGCTGTTTTTT
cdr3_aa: CAIRQTSGGADGELFF

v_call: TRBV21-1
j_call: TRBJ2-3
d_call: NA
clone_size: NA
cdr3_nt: TGTGCCAGCAGCCCACGAAACAGGGCCCAATCTAGCACAGATACGCAGTATTTT
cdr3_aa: CASSPRNRAQSSTDTQYF

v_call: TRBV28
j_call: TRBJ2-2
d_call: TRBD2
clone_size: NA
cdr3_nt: TGTGCCAGCAGCCCCTCCGTGGCGGGAGCGAACACCGGGGAGCTGTTTTTT
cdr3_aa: CASSPSVAGANTGELFF

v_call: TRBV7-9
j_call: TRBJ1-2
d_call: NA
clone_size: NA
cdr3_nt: TGTGCCAGCAGCTTAAGTCCGGAAAGGGACTATGGCTACACCTTC
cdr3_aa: CASSLSPERDYGYTF

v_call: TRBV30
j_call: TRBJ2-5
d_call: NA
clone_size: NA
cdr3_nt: TGTGCCTGGAGGGTGGAGACCCAGTACTTC
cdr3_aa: CAWRVETQYF

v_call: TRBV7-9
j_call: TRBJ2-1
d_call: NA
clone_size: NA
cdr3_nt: TGTGCCAGCAGCTTAGCGCTGAGCTCAATTATAGATGAGCAGTTCTTC
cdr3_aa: CASSLALSSIIDEQFF

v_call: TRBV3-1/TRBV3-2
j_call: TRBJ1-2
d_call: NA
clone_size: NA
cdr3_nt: TGTGCCAGCAGCCAGCGGGGTAGGGTCCCCAACTATGGCTACACCTTC
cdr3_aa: CASSQRGRVPNYGYTF

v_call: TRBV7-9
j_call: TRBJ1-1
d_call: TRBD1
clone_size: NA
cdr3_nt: TGTGCCAGCAGCGGGGACAGGGGAGACACTGAAGCTTTCTTT
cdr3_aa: CASSGDRGDTEAFF

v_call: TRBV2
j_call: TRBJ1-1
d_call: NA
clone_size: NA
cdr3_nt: TGTGCCAGCAGTGATCTGGGGAGGACTGAAGCTTTCTTT
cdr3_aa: CASSDLGRTEAFF

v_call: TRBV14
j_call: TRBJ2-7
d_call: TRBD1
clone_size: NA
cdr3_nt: TGTGCCAGCAGCCAGGGGACAGGTCCCTCCTACGAGCAGTACTTC
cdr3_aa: CASSQGTGPSYEQYF

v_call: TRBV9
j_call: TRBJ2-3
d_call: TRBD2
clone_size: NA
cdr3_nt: TGTGCCAGTAACGTGGGCGGGAGCGCAGATACGCAGTATTTT
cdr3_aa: CASNVGGSADTQYF

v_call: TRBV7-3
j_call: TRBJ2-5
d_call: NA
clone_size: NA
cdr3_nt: TGTGCCAGCAGCTTACGTTCCCCTGAAGAGACCCAGTACTTC
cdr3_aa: CASSLRSPEETQYF

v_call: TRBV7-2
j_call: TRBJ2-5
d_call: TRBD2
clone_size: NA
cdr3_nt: TGTGCCAGCAGCTACCAGCGGGGACAAGAGACCCAGTACTTC
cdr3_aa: CASSYQRGQETQYF

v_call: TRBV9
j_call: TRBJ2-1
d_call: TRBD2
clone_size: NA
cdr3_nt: TGTGCCAGCAGCGTGTCTAGCGGGAGGGCCAATGAGCAGTTCTTC
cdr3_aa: CASSVSSGRANEQFF

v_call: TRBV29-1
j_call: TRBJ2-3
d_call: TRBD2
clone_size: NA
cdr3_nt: TGCAGCGTTGAAGGTTCCGGGGGGGGCGGGATGGCGCAGTATTTT
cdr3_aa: CSVEGSGGGGMAQYF

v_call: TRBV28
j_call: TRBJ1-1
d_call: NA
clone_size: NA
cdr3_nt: TGTGCCAGCAGTTTATTACAGGAGAACACTGAAGCTTTCTTT
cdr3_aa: CASSLLQENTEAFF

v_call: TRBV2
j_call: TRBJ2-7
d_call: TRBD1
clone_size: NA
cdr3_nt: TGTGCCAGCAGTCTGGGACAGGGGGCTCTCTACGAGCAGTACTTC
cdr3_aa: CASSLGQGALYEQYF

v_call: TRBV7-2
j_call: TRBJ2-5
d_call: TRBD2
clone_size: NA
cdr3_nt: TGTGCCAGCAGACAACACGGGGGGAAAGAGACCCAGTACTTC
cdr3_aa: CASRQHGGKETQYF

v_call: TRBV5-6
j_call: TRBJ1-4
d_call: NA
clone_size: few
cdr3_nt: TGTGCCAGCAGCCCTGCCTTGGCTAATGAAAAACTGTTTTTT
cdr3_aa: CASSPALANEKLFF

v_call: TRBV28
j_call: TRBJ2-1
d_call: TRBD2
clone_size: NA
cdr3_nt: TGTGCCAGCAGTTATCCGGGACTAGCGGGAGGGAGCTCCTACAATGAGCAGTTCTTC
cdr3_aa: CASSYPGLAGGSSYNEQFF

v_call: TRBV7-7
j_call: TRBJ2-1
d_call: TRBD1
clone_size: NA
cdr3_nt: TGTGCTAGCAGCTTAATCCCCTCTACACTCGGGACAGTCGATGAGCAGTTCTTC
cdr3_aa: CASSLIPSTLGTVDEQFF

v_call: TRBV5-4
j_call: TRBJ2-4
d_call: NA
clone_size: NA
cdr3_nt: TGTGCCAGCAGCTTGGGTTGGGGTCAAAACATTCAGTACTTC
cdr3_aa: CASSLGWGQNIQYF

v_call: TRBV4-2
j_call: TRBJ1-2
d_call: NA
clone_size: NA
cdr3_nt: TGTGCCAGCAGCCAAACCCTGGGACTTAACGATGGCTACACCTTC
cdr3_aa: CASSQTLGLNDGYTF

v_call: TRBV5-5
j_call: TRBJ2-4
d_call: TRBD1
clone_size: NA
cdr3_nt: TGTGCCAGCAGTTCCGACAGGGGGCGAGCGAACATTCAGTACTTC
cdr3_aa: CASSSDRGRANIQYF

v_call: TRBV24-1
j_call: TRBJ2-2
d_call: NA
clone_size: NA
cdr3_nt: TGTGCCACCAGTGAGGCGGGTGAAACCGGGGAGCTGTTTTTT
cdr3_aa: CATSEAGETGELFF

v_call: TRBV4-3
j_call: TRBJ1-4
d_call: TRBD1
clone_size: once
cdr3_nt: TGCGCCAGCAGCCAAATGGACAGGGAGGATGAAAAACTGTTTTTT
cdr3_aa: CASSQMDREDEKLFF

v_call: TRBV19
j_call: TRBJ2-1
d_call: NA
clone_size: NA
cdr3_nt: TGTGCCAGTAGTATTAGGCAGGGGATTGGTGAGCAGTTCTTC
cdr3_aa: CASSIRQGIGEQFF

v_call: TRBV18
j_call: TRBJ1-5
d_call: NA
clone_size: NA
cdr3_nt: TGTGCCAGCTCACCACCTCCAGGCAATCAGCCCCAGCATTTT
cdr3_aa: CASSPPPGNQPQHF

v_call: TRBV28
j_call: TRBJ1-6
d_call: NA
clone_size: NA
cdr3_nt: TGTGCCAGCAGGTCACGGGGGGAGTACGGCTCCTATAATTCACCCCTCCACTTT
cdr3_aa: CASRSRGEYGSYNSPLHF

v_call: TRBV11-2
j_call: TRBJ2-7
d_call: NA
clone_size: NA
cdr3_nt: TGTGCCAGCAGCTTAGATACCGGTCGTTACTACGAGCAGTACTTC
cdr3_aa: CASSLDTGRYYEQYF